This T cell receptor beta chain derives from a study of sequential checkpoint blockade in melanoma. Treatment defined: randomized to nivolumab then ipilimumab (arm A) or the reverse (arm B). Sorted cells were live CD3+CD8+, lacking CD19 and CD56, from PBMCs. Sequencing was performed with immunoSEQ multiplex PCR; in TCRdb, only in-frame clones are kept and a portion is missing. The repertoire has more than 9,000 clones, over 60% of them found once; the top ten carry 10%. The CDR3 consists of 15 residues. Deletions cut 1 base from V and 1 base from J, with 8 bases between. Germline V gives CDR1 LNHDA, CDR2 SQIVND (reference sequence).

The sequence derives from a human donor with melanoma. The gene calls are TRBV19 and TRBJ2-1; no clear D gene. Source: CD8+ T cells sorted from blood (inferred from file names), taken from a patient given nivolumab and ipilimumab in sequence. CDR3 sequence (DNA): TGTGCCAGTAGTATAGGGAGTGGGTCCTACAATGAGCAGTTCTTC. This gives the protein CASSIGSGSYNEQFF.